One sample yielded the 3 T cell receptor beta chains listed below, sequenced in a study of a mutant IDH1 vaccine in newly diagnosed glioma (dated by TCRdb to the early 2020s). The meaning of the sample's time point label: week 5, during vaccination. Each vaccine dose, consisting of 300 ug of a 20-mer mutant IDH1 peptide in Montanide, was administered subcutaneously with topical imiquimod. The antigens these receptors bind are not known. The method behind the library was the immunoSEQ multiplex PCR assay. Not all clones reach the TCRdb copy of this immuneACCESS table, which keeps in-frame sequences only. Checked studies attribute under half of the gap to unresolved V genes and leave the rest unexplained. In this sample the table shows 40,000 or so clones, roughly 74% of which occur a single time. Of the sample, around 5.5% is held by the ten largest clones. The sequences come from PBMCs, collected from a glioma patient whose treatment included an IDH1 peptide vaccine. These receptors were obtained from a man between 35 and 55 years old with glioma.

This clone was seen only once. This chain connects TRBV6-5 to TRBJ1-2; D is ambiguous. The V end was cut by 0 bases, the J end by 8 bases, with 10 bases between. This CDR3 spans 13 amino acids. Germline V CDR1 and CDR2: MNHEY, SVGAGI. CDR3 amino acids: CASSYSTSGGYTF. The CDR3, as DNA: TGTGCCAGCAGTTACTCTACGTCCGGGGGCTACACCTTC.

The rearrangement links TRBV10-3 to TRBJ2-5, with a weak D call TRBD2 (7 bases). Trimming stripped 11 bases from V and 2 bases from J, with 21 bases between. The CDR3 has 15 amino acids. Germline CDR1 ENHRY, CDR2 SYGVKD. The CDR3 coding sequence is TGTGCCGCCAGTGGGGGGGGCGGATCTCAAGAGACCCAGTACTTC. Translating gives CAASGGGGSQETQYF.

This clone was counted only a few times. The chain links TRBV4-2 to TRBJ1-6; 8 bases line up with TRBD1. V shed 4 bases, J shed 6 bases, and the junction held 8 bases outside the gene matches. The germline gives CDR1 LGHNA, CDR2 YNFKEQ. This CDR3 comprises 16 residues. The DNA of the CDR3 is TGTGCCAGCAGCCTTATAACAGGGGGAACTAATTCACCCCTCCACTTT. Translating gives CASSLITGGTNSPLHF.